The 22 T cell receptor beta chains below were found in one sample sequenced in a study of human T cells and chemical hapten exposure. TCRdb independently ran MiXCR on the RACE reads; one entry per CDR3 protein. This table holds approximately 100,000 distinct CDR3 sequences, approximately 9.9% found once. As to time point: patch test 1, 2 weeks after DPC sensitization. As to treatment: therapeutic diphenylcyclopropenone sensitization with weekly scalp DPC. Sequencing was performed on whole blood, taken in connection with sensitization to the hapten diphenylcyclopropenone (DPC). These TCRs come from a middle-aged woman with alopecia areata. Some clones in this sample may be carry-over from other donors' samples.

This clonotype was counted ten times or more. The rearrangement joins TRBV4-3 to TRBJ2-2, with TRBD1 identical over 11 bases. The germline CDR1 and CDR2 sequences are LGHNA and YSLEER. Trimming removed 3 bases from V and 6 bases from J; junction bases left unmatched: 6. CDR3 size: 16 residues. Written as DNA, the CDR3 is TGCGCCAGCAGCCACACACCGGGACAGGGGGCCGGGGAGCTGTTTTTT. Translating it yields CASSHTPGQGAGELFF.

This rearrangement joins TRBV25-1 to TRBJ1-2; D not certain. The ends were cut back, 3 bases at V and 3 bases at J, with 11 bases in the middle. The V gene's germline CDR1 is MGHDK and CDR2 SYGVNS. The CDR3 loop spans 14 amino acids. In DNA, the CDR3 is TGTGCCAGCAGTGACCCCGGCCGCCACTATGGCTACACCTTC. Translated: CASSDPGRHYGYTF.

This clonotype was observed many times. The chain links TRBV18 to TRBJ1-1; D is undetermined. The germline V gene has CDR1 KGHSH and CDR2 LQKENI. The V end was cut by 6 bases, the J end by 1 base, with 15 bases between. This CDR3 comprises 15 residues. The CDR3, as DNA: TGTGCCAGCTCTCTCGGACTGGCCAGGAACACTGAAGCTTTCTTT. This gives the protein CASSLGLARNTEAFF.

The sample holds many counts of this clonotype. The genes are TRBV6-5 and TRBJ2-5, with no clear D. Per germline, CDR1 MNHEY and CDR2 SVGAGI. V was clipped by 6 bases and J by 1 base, with 6 bases between them. The CDR3 runs 12 residues. The CDR3 coding sequence is TGTGCCAGCAGCACGAGCCAAGAGACCCAGTACTTC. Translating gives CASSTSQETQYF.

This clonotype was picked up a small number of times. The chain is built from TRBV20-1 and TRBJ1-4, with 7 nucleotides matching TRBD1. The CDR3 sequence is 18 residues long. Germline V gene sequence: CDR1 DFQATT, CDR2 SNEGSKA (reference sequence). Trimming at V came to 0 bases and at J to 0 bases, leaving 10 bases not matched to a gene. The CDR3 coding sequence is TGCAGTGCTAGAGATGGCAGGGGGGCTCTTACAACTAATGAAAAACTGTTTTTT. Residues: CSARDGRGALTTNEKLFF.

In this sample, this clonotype turned up a few times. The chain has TRBV7-8 and TRBJ2-1, with D possibly being TRBD2 (6 bases). The V gene's germline CDR1 is SGHVS and CDR2 FQNEAQ. The CDR3 runs 14 residues. V shed 4 bases and J shed 4 bases, with 11 bases lying between them. CDR3 amino acids: CASSSTSHYNEQFF. The CDR3 DNA is TGTGCCAGCAGCTCAACTAGCCATTACAATGAGCAGTTCTTC.

This clonotype was picked up a small number of times. The chain recombines TRBV7-9 with TRBJ2-5; 13 nucleotides align to TRBD2. Germline V gives CDR1 SEHNR, CDR2 FQNEAQ (reference sequence). The CDR3 runs 18 residues. J lost 4 bases, V lost 0 bases, and 8 bases had no gene match. The CDR3 loop reads CASSLAPGLAGSGETQYF. In nucleotides, the CDR3 is TGTGCCAGCAGCTTAGCCCCGGGACTAGCGGGATCCGGAGAGACCCAGTACTTC.

This clonotype was recorded at least ten times. This chain uses TRBV4-3 with TRBJ1-2, with 8 nucleotides matching TRBD1. This CDR3 is built from 15 residues. The junction had 1 base not matched to a gene; V was cut back by 1 base and J by 0 bases. Looked up from germline, CDR1 is LGHNA and CDR2 is YSLEER. As DNA, the CDR3 is TGCGCCAGCAGCCAAGTACAGGGGGCTAACTATGGCTACACCTTC. Translation gives CASSQVQGANYGYTF.

In this sample, this clonotype turned up a few times. This chain uses TRBV7-9 with TRBJ2-7; no clear D. The ends were cut back, 2 bases at V and 0 bases at J, with 14 bases in the middle. This CDR3 contains 16 residues. Germline V gene sequence: CDR1 SEHNR, CDR2 FQNEAQ (reference sequence). CDR3 sequence: CASSLLAGLSSYEQYF. In nucleotides, the CDR3 is TGTGCCAGCAGCTTATTAGCTGGGCTTTCCTCCTACGAGCAGTACTTC.

Note on this clonotype: This may stem from a read error, because a much larger clone lies one nucleotide away. The chain employs TRBV7-3 and TRBJ2-7; D might be TRBD1 (5 bases). V was clipped by 0 bases and J by 3 bases, with 12 bases between them. This CDR3 contains 15 residues. The germline gives CDR1 SGHTA, CDR2 FQGTGA. The CDR3 nucleotides read TGTGCCAGCAGCTTAACGGGGATAGGGGACTACGAGCAGTACTTC. Its protein is CASSLTGIGDYEQYF.

This rearrangement joins TRBV28 to TRBJ2-3; perhaps TRBD2 as D (6 bases). With 3 bases removed from V and 4 bases from J, the gap between germline ends came to 14 bases. Germline V gene lookup returns CDR1 MDHEN and CDR2 SYDVKM. The CDR3 covers 15 residues. In nucleotides, the CDR3 is TGTGCCAGCAGTTTGATAGCGGCGACAGCAGATACGCAGTATTTT. This sequence encodes CASSLIAATADTQYF.

This CDR3 reads CASSYGQGAGNEQFF. CDR3 nucleotides: TGTGCCAGCAGTTACGGCCAGGGGGCGGGCAATGAGCAGTTCTTC. The chain has TRBV6-2 or TRBV6-3 and TRBJ2-1; 8 bases agree with TRBD1. This CDR3 spans 15 amino acids. Germline loops: CDR1 MNHEY, CDR2 SVGEGT. The ends lost 2 bases at V and 6 bases at J; junction bases unmatched: 6.

This clonotype was observed at least ten times. The chain combines TRBV4-3 with TRBJ2-3; unclear D gene. This CDR3 has 15 residues. V dropped 2 bases and J dropped 1 base, with 10 bases sitting between them. Germline CDR1 LGHNA, CDR2 YSLEER. The CDR3 sequence: CASSQSSTGTDTQYF. The CDR3, as DNA: TGCGCCAGCAGCCAAAGTTCTACGGGCACAGATACGCAGTATTTT.

The table lists this clonotype with many counts. The chain links TRBV30 to TRBJ2-2; possibly TRBD2 for D (6 bases). The CDR3 totals 12 residues. CDR1 is GTSNPN, CDR2 SVGIG, per germline (reference sequence). V was clipped by 8 bases and J by 4 bases, with 11 bases between them. CDR3 loop: CALGTFTGELFF. The CDR3 nucleotides read TGTGCCCTGGGGACTTTCACCGGGGAGCTGTTTTTT.

This clonotype occurred a few times. The gene calls are TRBV30 and TRBJ2-1, with D perhaps TRBD2 (5 bases). From germline, CDR1 is GTSNPN and CDR2 SVGIG (reference sequence). The CDR3 length is 12 residues. The V end lost 2 bases, the J end lost 8 bases, and 10 bases lay between the germline ends. CDR3 region: CAWSSGVDEQFF. DNA of the CDR3: TGTGCCTGGAGTTCCGGGGTCGATGAGCAGTTCTTC.

This clonotype has more than one count but fewer than ten. V gene TRBV7-2 combines with J gene TRBJ2-3; D tentatively fits TRBD1 or TRBD2 (5 bases each). Germline V gives CDR1 SGHTA, CDR2 FQGNSA. The length of the CDR3 is 16 residues. Trimming removed 4 bases at V and 6 bases at J, with 20 bases between. This chain's CDR3 is CASSSLGRAVRDTQYF. CDR3 DNA sequence: TGTGCCAGCAGCTCCTTGGGACGAGCCGTCCGGGATACGCAGTATTTT. Combining the CDR3 with reference TRBV7-2 and TRBJ2-3 gives the whole variable domain GAGVSQSPSNKVTEKGKDVELRCDPISGHTALYWYRQSLGQGLEFLIYFQGNSAPDKSGLPSDRFSAERTGGSVSTLTIQRTQQEDSAVYLCASSSLGRAVRDTQYFGPGTRLTVL.

This clonotype has at least ten counts. The gene calls are TRBV19 and TRBJ2-1; either TRBD1 or TRBD2 may fit D (8 bases each). CDR1 is LNHDA and CDR2 is SQIVND in the germline V gene (reference sequence). The CDR3 spans 22 residues. The V and J ends lost 10 bases and 3 bases respectively, with 40 bases between them. In nucleotides, the CDR3 is TGTGCCACCAAACCTCCCAGGGGGCCGGGGCTAGCGGGCCCTTCAATCTACAATGAGCAGTTCTTC. It is translated as CATKPPRGPGLAGPSIYNEQFF.

This clonotype was seen ten or more times. The chain links TRBV7-3 to TRBJ2-7; no firm D call. The germline gives CDR1 SGHTA, CDR2 FQGTGA. The CDR3 consists of 13 residues. Trimming removed 0 bases at V and 3 bases at J, with 6 bases between. DNA of the CDR3: TGTGCCAGCAGCTTAACTCGAATCTACGAGCAGTACTTC. Protein product: CASSLTRIYEQYF.

This clonotype appeared many times. The chain is built from TRBV4-3 and TRBJ1-3; no clear D. The CDR3 is 16 residues long. The germline CDR1 and CDR2 sequences are LGHNA and YSLEER. V dropped 0 bases and J dropped 0 bases, with 9 bases sitting between them. The CDR3 sequence is CASSQDIGSSGNTIYF. In nucleotides, the CDR3 is TGCGCCAGCAGCCAAGATATCGGGAGCTCTGGAAACACCATATATTTT.

The chain's CDR3 is CASSLQVTEAFF. In nucleotides, the CDR3 is TGTGCCAGCAGCCTACAGGTCACTGAAGCTTTCTTT. This chain uses TRBV28 with TRBJ1-1; tentative D call: TRBD1 (5 bases). The CDR3 has 12 residues. Germline-derived CDR1 and CDR2 are MDHEN and SYDVKM. Trimming removed 6 bases from V and 4 bases from J, with 9 bases in between.

The chain has TRBV2 and TRBJ1-2, with D uncertain. V lost 1 base to trimming and J lost 3 bases, with 15 bases between them. Germline CDR1 is SNHLY and CDR2 is FYNNEI. The CDR3 is 16 amino acids. CDR3 sequence (DNA): TGTGCCAGCAGTGAAGGAAAAGGCCCGGGCGACTATGGCTACACCTTC. It specifies CASSEGKGPGDYGYTF.

This clonotype was counted at least ten times. J is TRBJ2-5 and V is TRBV3-1, with 8 bases aligning to TRBD2. V was clipped by 5 bases and J by 5 bases; unmatched bases: 7. The germline CDR1 and CDR2 sequences are LGHDT and YNNKEL (reference sequence). CDR3 length: 14 residues. Here the CDR3 reads CASSYRSGIETQYF. CDR3 in DNA: TGTGCCAGCAGCTACCGTAGCGGGATTGAGACCCAGTACTTC.